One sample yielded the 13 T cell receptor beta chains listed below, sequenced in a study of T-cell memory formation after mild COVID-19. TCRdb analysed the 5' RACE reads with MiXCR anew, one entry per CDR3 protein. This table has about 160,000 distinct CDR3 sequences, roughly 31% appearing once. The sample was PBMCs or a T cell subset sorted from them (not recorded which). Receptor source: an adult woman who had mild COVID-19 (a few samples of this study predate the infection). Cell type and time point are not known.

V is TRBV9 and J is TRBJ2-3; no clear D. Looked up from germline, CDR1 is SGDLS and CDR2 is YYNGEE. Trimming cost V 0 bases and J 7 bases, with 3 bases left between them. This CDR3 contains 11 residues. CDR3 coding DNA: TGTGCCAGCAGCGTAGACCATACGCAGTATTTT. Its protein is CASSVDHTQYF.

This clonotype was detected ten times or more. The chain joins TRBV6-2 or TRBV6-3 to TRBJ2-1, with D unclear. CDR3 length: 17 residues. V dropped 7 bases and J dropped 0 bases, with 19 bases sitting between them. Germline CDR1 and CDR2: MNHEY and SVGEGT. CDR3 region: CASTQRRSASSYNEQFF. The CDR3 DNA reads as TGTGCCAGCACCCAACGAAGAAGCGCGAGCTCCTACAATGAGCAGTTCTTC.

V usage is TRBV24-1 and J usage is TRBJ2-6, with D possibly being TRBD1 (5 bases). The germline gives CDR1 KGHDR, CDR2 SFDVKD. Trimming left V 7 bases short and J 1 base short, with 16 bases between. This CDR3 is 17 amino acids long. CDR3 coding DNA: TGTGCCACCAGCGAGGACACCCCGCTATCTGGGGCCAACGTCCTGACTTTC. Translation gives CATSEDTPLSGANVLTF.

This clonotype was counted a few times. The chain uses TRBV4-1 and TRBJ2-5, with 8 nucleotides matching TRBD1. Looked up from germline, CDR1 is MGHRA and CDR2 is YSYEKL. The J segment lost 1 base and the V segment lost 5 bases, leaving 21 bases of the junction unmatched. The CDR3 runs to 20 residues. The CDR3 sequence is CASSTPGGMMGTGSQETQYF. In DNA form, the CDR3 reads TGCGCCAGCAGCACCCCCGGTGGTATGATGGGGACAGGCTCCCAAGAGACCCAGTACTTC.

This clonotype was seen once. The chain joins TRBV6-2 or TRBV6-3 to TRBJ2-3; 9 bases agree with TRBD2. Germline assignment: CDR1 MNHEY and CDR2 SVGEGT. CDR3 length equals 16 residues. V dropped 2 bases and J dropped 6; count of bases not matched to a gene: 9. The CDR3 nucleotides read TGTGCCAGCAGTTACGCAAAGGCTAGCGGGATGGATACGCAGTATTTT. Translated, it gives CASSYAKASGMDTQYF.

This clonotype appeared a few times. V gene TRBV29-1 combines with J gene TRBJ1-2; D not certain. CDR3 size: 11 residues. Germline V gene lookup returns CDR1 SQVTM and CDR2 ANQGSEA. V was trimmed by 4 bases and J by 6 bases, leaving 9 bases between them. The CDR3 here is CSVATRNGYTF. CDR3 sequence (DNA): TGCAGCGTTGCTACCAGAAATGGCTACACCTTC.

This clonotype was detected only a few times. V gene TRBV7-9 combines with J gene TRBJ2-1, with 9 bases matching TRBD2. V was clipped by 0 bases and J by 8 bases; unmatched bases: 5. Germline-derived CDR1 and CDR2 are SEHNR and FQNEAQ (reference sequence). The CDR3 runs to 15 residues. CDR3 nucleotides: TGTGCCAGCAGCTTAGCCCCGGGACTAGCATATGAGCAGTTCTTC. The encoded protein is CASSLAPGLAYEQFF.

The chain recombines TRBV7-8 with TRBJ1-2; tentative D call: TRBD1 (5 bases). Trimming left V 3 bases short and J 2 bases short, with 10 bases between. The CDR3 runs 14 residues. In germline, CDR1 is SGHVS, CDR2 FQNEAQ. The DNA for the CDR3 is TGTGCCAGCAGCTTTATGGGGGACAACTATGGCTACACCTTC. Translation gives CASSFMGDNYGYTF.

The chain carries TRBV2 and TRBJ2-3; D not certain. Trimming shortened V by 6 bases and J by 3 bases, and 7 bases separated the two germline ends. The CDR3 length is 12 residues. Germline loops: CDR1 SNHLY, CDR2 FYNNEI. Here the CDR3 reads CASRRLTDTQYF. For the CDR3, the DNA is TGTGCCAGCAGAAGACTGACAGATACGCAGTATTTT.

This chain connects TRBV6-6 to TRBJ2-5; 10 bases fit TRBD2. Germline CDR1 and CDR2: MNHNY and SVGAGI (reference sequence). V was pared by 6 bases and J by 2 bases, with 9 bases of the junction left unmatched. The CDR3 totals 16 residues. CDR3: CASSPRPAGGQETQYF. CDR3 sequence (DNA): TGTGCCAGCAGCCCTAGACCAGCGGGGGGGCAAGAGACCCAGTACTTC.

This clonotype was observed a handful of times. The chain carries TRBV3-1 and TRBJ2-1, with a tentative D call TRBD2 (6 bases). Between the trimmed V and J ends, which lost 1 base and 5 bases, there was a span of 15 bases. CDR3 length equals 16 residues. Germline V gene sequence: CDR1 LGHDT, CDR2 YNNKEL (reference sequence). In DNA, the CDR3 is TGTGCCAGCAGCCAAGTGGGACTCCGGGGAAACAATGAGCAGTTCTTC. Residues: CASSQVGLRGNNEQFF.

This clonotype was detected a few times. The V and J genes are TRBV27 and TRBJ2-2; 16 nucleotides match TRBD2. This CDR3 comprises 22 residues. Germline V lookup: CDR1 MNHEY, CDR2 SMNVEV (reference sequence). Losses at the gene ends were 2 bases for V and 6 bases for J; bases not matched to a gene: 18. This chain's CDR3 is CASSLIPHRPGLAGGLAGELFF. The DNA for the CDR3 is TGTGCCAGCAGTTTAATCCCCCACCGTCCGGGACTAGCGGGGGGGCTGGCCGGGGAGCTGTTTTTT.

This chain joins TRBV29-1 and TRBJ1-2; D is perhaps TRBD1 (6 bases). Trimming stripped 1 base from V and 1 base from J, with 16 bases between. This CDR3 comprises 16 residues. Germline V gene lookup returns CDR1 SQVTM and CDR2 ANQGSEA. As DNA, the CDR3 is TGCAGCGTTGAAGCCCCGGACAGCCAATTTAACTATGGCTACACCTTC. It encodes CSVEAPDSQFNYGYTF.